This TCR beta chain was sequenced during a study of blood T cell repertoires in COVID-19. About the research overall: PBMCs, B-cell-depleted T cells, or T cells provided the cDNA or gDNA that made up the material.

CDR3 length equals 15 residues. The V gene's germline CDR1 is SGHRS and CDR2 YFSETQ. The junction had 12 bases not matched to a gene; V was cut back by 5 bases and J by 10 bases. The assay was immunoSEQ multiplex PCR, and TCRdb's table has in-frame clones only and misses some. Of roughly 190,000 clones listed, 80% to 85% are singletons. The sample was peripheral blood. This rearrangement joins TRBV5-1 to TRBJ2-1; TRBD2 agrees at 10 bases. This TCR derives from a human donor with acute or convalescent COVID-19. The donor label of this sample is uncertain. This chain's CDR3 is CASRFSGGLRGEQFF. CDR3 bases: TGCGCCAGCAGGTTTAGCGGGGGGTTGAGAGGGGAGCAGTTCTTC. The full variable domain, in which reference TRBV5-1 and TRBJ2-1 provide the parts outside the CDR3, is KAGVTQTPRYLIKTRGQQVTLSCSPISGHRSVSWYQQTPGQGLQFLFEYFSETQRNKGNFPGRFSGRQFSNSRSEMNVSTLELGDSALYLCASRFSGGLRGEQFFGPGTRLTVL.